The next 26 T cell receptor beta chains were all read from a single sample in a study of blood T cell repertoires in COVID-19. Sequenced by immunoSEQ multiplex PCR; TCRdb stores in-frame clones only, minus some. The profile shows 55,000 to 75,000 clones, around 83% of them singletons. Material for sequencing was peripheral blood. Receptor source: a human donor in a cohort sampled during active COVID-19.

V gene TRBV5-1 combines with J gene TRBJ2-5, with D tentatively TRBD2 (5 bases). The CDR3 has 15 residues. Trimming took 4 bases from V and 3 from J, leaving 16 bases between them. Germline CDR1 reads SGHRS; CDR2 reads YFSETQ. CDR3 region: CASSRVPGFEETQYF. CDR3 DNA sequence: TGCGCCAGCAGCCGAGTACCGGGGTTCGAAGAGACCCAGTACTTC. The variable domain in full, completed from reference TRBV5-1 and TRBJ2-5, reads KAGVTQTPRYLIKTRGQQVTLSCSPISGHRSVSWYQQTPGQGLQFLFEYFSETQRNKGNFPGRFSGRQFSNSRSEMNVSTLELGDSALYLCASSRVPGFEETQYFGPGTRLLVL.

In this sample, this clone turned up a few times. The chain has TRBV5-1 and TRBJ2-3, with 11 bases matching TRBD2. CDR1 and CDR2 (germline): SGHRS, YFSETQ. This CDR3 has 15 amino acids. Trimming at V came to 0 bases and at J to 11 bases, leaving 8 bases not matched to a gene. Here the CDR3 reads CASSLAHTSGSEQYF. The CDR3 coding sequence is TGCGCCAGCAGCTTGGCCCACACTAGCGGGAGCGAGCAGTATTTT.

The sample holds one count of this clone. The V and J genes are TRBV4-2 and TRBJ2-1, with D perhaps matching TRBD2 (7 bases). Germline loops: CDR1 LGHNA, CDR2 YNFKEQ. The V end lost 0 bases, the J end lost 9 bases, and 18 bases lay between the germline ends. There are 16 residues in the CDR3. The CDR3 is CASSQDWGGGIGEQFF. CDR3 sequence (DNA): TGTGCCAGCAGCCAAGACTGGGGGGGCGGGATTGGTGAGCAGTTCTTC.

The CDR3, as DNA: TGTGCCAGCAGCTTAACTGGGCAGGGGAGTAGCAATGAGCAGTTCTTC. This gives the protein CASSLTGQGSSNEQFF. The V call is TRBV7-3, the J call TRBJ2-1; tentatively, D is TRBD1 (6 bases). The CDR3 spans 16 residues. Germline V CDR1 and CDR2: SGHTA, FQGTGA. V gave up 0 bases and J gave up 6 bases, with 15 bases separating them.

The rearrangement uses TRBV4-2 and TRBJ2-3; 13 bases are shared with TRBD2. J was trimmed by 3 bases and V by 4 bases; bases with no gene match: 10. The V gene's germline CDR1 is LGHNA and CDR2 YNFKEQ. The CDR3 covers 18 residues. The CDR3 loop is CASSPSLAGGHWTDTQYF. The CDR3 DNA reads TGTGCCAGCAGCCCATCACTAGCGGGGGGGCATTGGACAGATACGCAGTATTTT.

CDR3 region: CASSLSDRVFREQFF. The CDR3 bases are TGCGCCAGCAGCTTGTCGGACAGGGTTTTCCGGGAGCAGTTCTTC. V usage is TRBV5-1 and J usage is TRBJ2-1, with 8 nucleotides matching TRBD1. Germline V gene data show CDR1 as SGHRS and CDR2 as YFSETQ. CDR3 length: 15 residues. Trimming at V came to 1 base and at J to 10 bases, leaving 10 bases not matched to a gene.

CDR3 residues: CASSSRLAGTYEQYF. The CDR3 nucleotides are TGTGCCAGCAGCTCCCGACTAGCGGGCACCTACGAGCAGTACTTC. V and J are TRBV7-6 and TRBJ2-7, with 10 bases aligning to TRBD2. Germline CDR1 and CDR2: SGHVS and FNYEAQ. The trim removed 4 bases at V and 2 bases at J, leaving 5 bases unmatched. CDR3 length: 15 residues. Using reference TRBV7-6 and TRBJ2-7 for the parts outside the CDR3, the full variable domain is GAGVSQSPRYKVTKRGQDVALRCDPISGHVSLYWYRQALGQGPEFLTYFNYEAQQDKSGLPNDRFSAERPEGSISTLTIQRTEQRDSAMYRCASSSRLAGTYEQYFGPGTRLTVT.

V usage is TRBV7-2 and J usage is TRBJ2-2, with D tentatively TRBD1 (5 bases). The V gene lost 2 bases and the J gene lost 1 base, with 5 bases spanning the gap. The CDR3 has 14 amino acids. From germline, CDR1 is SGHTA and CDR2 FQGNSA. CDR3 sequence: CASSLRGNTGELFF. The CDR3 DNA reads TGTGCCAGCAGCTTAAGGGGGAACACCGGGGAGCTGTTTTTT.

The chain links TRBV19 to TRBJ2-7, with 9 positions matching TRBD1. The V gene end was trimmed by 8 bases and the J gene end by 6 bases; junction bases not matched to a gene: 23. This CDR3 comprises 18 residues. In germline, CDR1 is LNHDA, CDR2 SQIVND (reference sequence). CDR3 DNA sequence: TGTGCCAGTCGAAAGGCTCACTACCGGGACAGGGCAATGAGCGAGCAGTACTTC. Translated: CASRKAHYRDRAMSEQYF.

In its sample, this clone ranks as medium-sized. J is TRBJ1-4 and V is TRBV3-1 (or the pseudogene TRBV3-2), with TRBD1 identical over 8 bases. This CDR3 comprises 15 residues. After removal of 4 bases from V and 6 bases from J, the junction contained 7 bases not matched to a gene. Germline assignment: CDR1 LGHDT and CDR2 YNNKEL (reference sequence). The CDR3 reads CASSPRTGYHEKLFF. The CDR3, as DNA: TGTGCCAGCAGCCCCAGGACAGGGTATCATGAAAAACTGTTTTTT.

The chain uses TRBV5-4 and TRBJ1-1, with TRBD1 identical over 7 bases. The germline V gene has CDR1 SGHNT and CDR2 YYREEE (reference sequence). With V trimmed by 0 bases and J by 1 base, 3 bases remained unmatched. The CDR3 consists of 15 residues. The CDR3 loop reads CASSLARTGNTEAFF. The CDR3 bases are TGTGCCAGCAGCTTGGCCAGGACAGGGAACACTGAAGCTTTCTTT.

V usage is TRBV5-1 and J usage is TRBJ1-2, with D maybe TRBD1 (5 bases). The V end lost 3 bases, the J end lost 4 bases, and 13 bases lay between the germline ends. Germline assignment: CDR1 SGHRS and CDR2 YFSETQ. The CDR3 is 14 amino acids. The CDR3 DNA is TGCGCCAGCAGCTGGGGCGGACGGGCCTATGGCTACACCTTC. Translating it yields CASSWGGRAYGYTF.

The chain uses TRBV19 and TRBJ2-4; 14 bases line up with TRBD2. V gave up 6 bases and J gave up 0 bases; unmatched junction bases: 13. Germline-derived CDR1 and CDR2 are LNHDA and SQIVND (reference sequence). This CDR3 has 20 amino acids. The CDR3 DNA follows: TGTGCCAGTAGCAAGGGACTAGCGGGGGTAACCCTAATAGCCAAAAACATTCAGTACTTC. Translating gives CASSKGLAGVTLIAKNIQYF. The full variable domain, completed using reference TRBV19 and TRBJ2-4, is DGGITQSPKYLFRKEGQNVTLSCEQNLNHDAMYWYRQDPGQGLRLIYYSQIVNDFQKGDIAEGYSVSREKKESFPLTVTSAQKNPTAFYLCASSKGLAGVTLIAKNIQYFGAGTRLSVL.

The chain couples TRBV4-1 to TRBJ2-5; 8 bases line up with TRBD1. The CDR3 sequence is 15 residues long. Per germline, CDR1 MGHRA and CDR2 YSYEKL. J lost 2 bases, V lost 3 bases, and 5 bases had no gene match. In DNA, the CDR3 is TGCGCCAGCAGCCAGGGTAGGACAGGGCAAGAGACCCAGTACTTC. The encoded protein is CASSQGRTGQETQYF.

The chain joins TRBV5-1 to TRBJ1-4; 7 positions match TRBD1. The CDR3 runs to 14 residues. Germline assignment: CDR1 SGHRS and CDR2 YFSETQ. The V segment lost 2 bases and the J segment 10 bases; nucleotides outside the gene matches: 8. As DNA, the CDR3 is TGCGCCAGCAGCTTCGGACAGGCGGGGGGAAAACTGTTTTTT. This codes for CASSFGQAGGKLFF.

The chain links TRBV6-5 to TRBJ1-2; 7 bases align to TRBD1. Per germline, CDR1 MNHEY and CDR2 SVGAGI. Losses at the gene ends were 0 bases for V and 2 bases for J; bases not matched to a gene: 6. The CDR3 has 16 residues. The CDR3 DNA is TGTGCCAGCAGTTACTCGGGGGACAGAGTAAACTATGGCTACACCTTC. Amino acid sequence: CASSYSGDRVNYGYTF.

This chain uses TRBV2 with TRBJ2-2; TRBD2 aligns across 8 bases. Looked up from germline, CDR1 is SNHLY and CDR2 is FYNNEI. V lost 2 bases to trimming and J lost 1 base; unmatched junction nucleotides: 0. This CDR3 is 15 amino acids long. The CDR3 DNA follows: TGTGCCAGCAGTGAAAGCGGGGGGAACACCGGGGAGCTGTTTTTT. It is translated as CASSESGGNTGELFF. Based on the CDR3 plus reference TRBV2 and TRBJ2-2, the full variable domain is EPEVTQTPSHQVTQMGQEVILRCVPISNHLYFYWYRQILGQKVEFLVSFYNNEISEKSEIFDDQFSVERPDGSNFTLKIRSTKLEDSAMYFCASSESGGNTGELFFGEGSRLTVL.

The genes are TRBV5-1 and TRBJ1-1, with TRBD1 matching over 8 bases. Germline V gene data show CDR1 as SGHRS and CDR2 as YFSETQ. The CDR3 totals 14 residues. Trimming removed 0 bases from V and 5 bases from J; junction bases left unmatched: 3. The CDR3 is CASSLAGDRTEAFF. The CDR3, as DNA: TGCGCCAGCAGCTTGGCTGGGGACAGGACTGAAGCTTTCTTT.

The V gene is TRBV27, the J gene TRBJ2-7, with 8 nucleotides matching TRBD1. Trimming took 5 bases from V and 2 from J; bases not matched to a gene: 11. Germline V gene data show CDR1 as MNHEY and CDR2 as SMNVEV (reference sequence). CDR3 length equals 16 residues. The CDR3 nucleotides read TGTGCCAGCAGTCGGGTCGACAGGGGAAACGCCTACGAGCAGTACTTC. It yields the protein CASSRVDRGNAYEQYF.

In this sample, this clone is medium-sized (0.01 to 0.1%). This chain joins TRBV20-1 and TRBJ2-1; possible D gene TRBD2, 5 bases. Trimming pared 3 bases from V and 0 bases from J, leaving 15 bases between. This CDR3 comprises 16 residues. CDR1 is DFQATT, CDR2 SNEGSKA, per germline (reference sequence). The DNA for the CDR3 is TGCAGTGCTAGTCGGGTAGCGTCTATCTCCTACAATGAGCAGTTCTTC. This sequence encodes CSASRVASISYNEQFF.

V and J are TRBV27 and TRBJ1-2, with a possible D match to TRBD1 (6 bases). Germline-derived CDR1 and CDR2 are MNHEY and SMNVEV (reference sequence). V lost 6 bases and J 4 bases, leaving 24 bases between the germline ends. The CDR3 totals 17 residues. The chain's CDR3 is CASSRESIRGRRYGYTF. CDR3 sequence (DNA): TGTGCCAGCAGCCGAGAATCAATCAGGGGAAGGCGCTATGGCTACACCTTC.

Only a few counts were recorded for this clone. Here the CDR3 reads CASSLSSGIPYEQYF. Written as DNA, the CDR3 is TGTGCCAGCAGCTTATCGTCAGGGATCCCCTACGAGCAGTACTTC. The genes are TRBV11-2 and TRBJ2-7; D is possibly TRBD1 (5 bases). V was shortened by 2 bases and J by 2 bases, with 13 bases between the two germline ends. CDR1 SGHAT and CDR2 FQNNGV come from the germline V gene. The CDR3 runs 15 residues.

The chain carries TRBV18 and TRBJ1-2; 10 positions match TRBD1. CDR3 length equals 13 residues. Germline CDR1 KGHSH, CDR2 LQKENI. Unmatched junction bases numbered 2, after V lost 3 bases and J lost 7 bases. The CDR3, as DNA: TGTGCCAGCTCACCCGGGACAGGGGTTGGCTACACCTTC. Its protein product is CASSPGTGVGYTF.

This sequence joins TRBV23-1 and TRBJ1-5; TRBD1 matches 8 bases. TRBV23-1 is recorded as an ORF, its role being uncertain. The V gene end was trimmed by 2 bases and the J gene end by 3 bases; junction bases not matched to a gene: 6. This CDR3 is 16 amino acids long. DNA of the CDR3: TGCGCCAGCAGTCAACCGGGACAGGCCCCCAATCAGCCCCAGCATTTT. Translating it yields CASSQPGQAPNQPQHF.

This clone was observed once. V usage is TRBV5-1 and J usage is TRBJ2-3; the match to TRBD2 covers 7 bases. Germline assignment: CDR1 SGHRS and CDR2 YFSETQ. This CDR3 contains 14 residues. V trimming: 4 bases; J trimming: 2 bases; junction bases outside the gene matches: 4. The CDR3 loop reads CASSLSGNTDTQYF. The DNA for the CDR3 is TGCGCCAGCAGCCTAAGCGGGAACACAGATACGCAGTATTTT.

The gene calls are TRBV19 and TRBJ2-1; TRBD2 agrees at 10 bases. CDR1 is LNHDA and CDR2 is SQIVND in the germline V gene (reference sequence). V lost 6 bases and J lost 0; bases outside the gene matches: 5. CDR3 size: 16 residues. CDR3 region: CASRAASGSSYNEQFF. As DNA, the CDR3 is TGTGCCAGTAGGGCGGCTAGCGGGAGCTCCTACAATGAGCAGTTCTTC.